Shown below are 9 T cell receptor beta chains from a single sample sequenced in a study of blood T cell repertoires in COVID-19. Clones were read by immunoSEQ multiplex PCR, and TCRdb kept only the in-frame ones, dropping some. The sample has 200,000 to 300,000 clones, more than 85% seen once; the top ten hold 5.2%. The sequencing input was peripheral blood. These receptors were obtained from a woman in her sixties with COVID-19, enrolled during active disease.

The CDR3 DNA is TGCAGCGCATGGACAGGGCAAGAGACCCAGTACTTC. Its protein product is CSAWTGQETQYF. The chain uses TRBV29-1 and TRBJ2-5; 8 bases are a match to TRBD1. This CDR3 is built from 12 residues. The V segment lost 7 bases and the J segment 2 bases; nucleotides outside the gene matches: 3. Germline values: CDR1 SQVTM, CDR2 ANQGSEA.

The chain couples TRBV29-1 to TRBJ1-3; weak D call: TRBD1 (5 bases). The CDR3 loop spans 13 amino acids. Germline CDR1 reads SQVTM; CDR2 reads ANQGSEA. The germline V and J ends were trimmed by 7 bases and 3 bases, with 13 bases remaining between them. The CDR3 bases are TGCAGCGCAACCGGCAGGGATGGAAACACCATATATTTT. This codes for CSATGRDGNTIYF.

The chain is built from TRBV10-2 and TRBJ1-5; 8 nucleotides agree with TRBD1. The germline gives CDR1 WSHSY, CDR2 SAAADI. The junction had 1 base not matched to a gene; V was cut back by 1 base and J by 2 bases. The CDR3 runs 15 residues. The CDR3 DNA reads TGCGCCAGCAGTGAGTTGGGACAGGGCAATCAGCCCCAGCATTTT. This sequence encodes CASSELGQGNQPQHF.

This clone has a single count. The chain combines TRBV9 with TRBJ1-1; maybe TRBD1 (5 bases). With 0 bases removed from V and 0 bases from J, the gap between germline ends came to 12 bases. Germline V gives CDR1 SGDLS, CDR2 YYNGEE. The CDR3 contains 16 residues. The CDR3 sequence: CASSVVTQGMNTEAFF. CDR3 coding DNA: TGTGCCAGCAGCGTAGTCACTCAGGGCATGAACACTGAAGCTTTCTTT. The full variable domain, completed using reference TRBV9 and TRBJ1-1, is DSGVTQTPKHLITATGQRVTLRCSPRSGDLSVYWYQQSLDQGLQFLIQYYNGEERAKGNILERFSAQQFPDLHSELNLSSLELGDSALYFCASSVVTQGMNTEAFFGQGTRLTVV.

This clone was detected only once. The chain uses TRBV5-1 and TRBJ2-2, with D uncertain. Trimming took 3 bases from V and 0 from J, leaving 9 bases between them. The CDR3 spans 15 residues. Germline CDR1 and CDR2: SGHRS and YFSETQ. In DNA, the CDR3 is TGCGCCAGCAGCTGGAGTCCCCCGAACACCGGGGAGCTGTTTTTT. It encodes CASSWSPPNTGELFF.

The chain has TRBV27 and TRBJ1-2; TRBD1 agrees at 7 bases. This CDR3 has 14 amino acids. The V segment lost 5 bases and the J segment 4 bases; nucleotides outside the gene matches: 7. From germline, CDR1 is MNHEY and CDR2 SMNVEV (reference sequence). The CDR3 nucleotides read TGTGCCAGCAGTGGGGGACAGAATCTCTATGGCTACACCTTC. Protein: CASSGGQNLYGYTF.

The genes are TRBV5-1 and TRBJ1-1; no definite D call. The germline V and J ends were trimmed by 0 bases and 5 bases, with 14 bases remaining between them. Germline V gene lookup returns CDR1 SGHRS and CDR2 YFSETQ. The CDR3 contains 15 residues. The CDR3 DNA follows: TGCGCCAGCAGCTTGGCGGCCGCCCCGGGAACTGAAGCTTTCTTT. Translated: CASSLAAAPGTEAFF.

The gene calls are TRBV10-3 and TRBJ2-1, with D perhaps TRBD2 (5 bases). This CDR3 region has 17 residues. Trimming took 11 bases from V and 0 from J, leaving 23 bases between them. CDR1 and CDR2 from the germline V gene are ENHRY and SYGVKD. The CDR3 spells CAPVPTSAGDSYNEQFF. CDR3 bases: TGTGCCCCGGTTCCCACCTCTGCGGGCGACTCCTACAATGAGCAGTTCTTC.

The CDR3, as DNA: TGTGCCAGCAGTTACAAACTAGCGGGAGGGAGGTACGAGCAGTACTTC. This sequence encodes CASSYKLAGGRYEQYF. The V call is TRBV6-5, the J call TRBJ2-7; TRBD2 matches 13 bases. CDR3 size: 16 residues. Germline trimming cut 2 bases from V and 4 bases from J; bases unmatched to any gene: 5. Germline V CDR1 and CDR2: MNHEY, SVGAGI.